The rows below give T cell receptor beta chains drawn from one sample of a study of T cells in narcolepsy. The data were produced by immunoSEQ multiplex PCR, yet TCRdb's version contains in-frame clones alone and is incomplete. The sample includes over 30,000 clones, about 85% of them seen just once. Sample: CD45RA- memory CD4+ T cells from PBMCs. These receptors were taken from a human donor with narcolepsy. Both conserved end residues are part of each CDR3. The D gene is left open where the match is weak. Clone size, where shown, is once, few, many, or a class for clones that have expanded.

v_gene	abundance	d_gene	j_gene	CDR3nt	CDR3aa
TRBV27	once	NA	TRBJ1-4	TGTGCCAGCAGCCGGCCGGAGGAAAAACTGTTTTTT	CASSRPEEKLFF
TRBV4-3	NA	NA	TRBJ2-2	TGCGCCAGCAGCCAACACTATAGGGGGAACACCGGGGAGCTGTTTTTT	CASSQHYRGNTGELFF
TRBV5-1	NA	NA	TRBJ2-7	TGCGCCAGCAGCCGGGAGGGACAGGAATCCTACGAGCAGTACTTC	CASSREGQESYEQYF
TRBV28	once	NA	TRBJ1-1	TGTGCCAGCAGACCGGGACCGGGAAACACTGAAGCTTTCTTT	CASRPGPGNTEAFF
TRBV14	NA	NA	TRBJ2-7	TGTGCCAGCAGCCGCTTTGACGGCCCCTACGAGCAGTACTTC	CASSRFDGPYEQYF
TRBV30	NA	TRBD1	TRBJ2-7	TGTGCCTGGAGTGCCGGGACAGGAGCCTACGAGCAGTACTTC	CAWSAGTGAYEQYF
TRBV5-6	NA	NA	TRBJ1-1	TGTGCCAGCAGCCCTGGGATCCACAACACTGAAGCTTTCTTT	CASSPGIHNTEAFF
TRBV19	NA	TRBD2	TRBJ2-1	TGTGCCAGTAGTATAACCCGACTAGCTGATGAGCAGTTCTTC	CASSITRLADEQFF
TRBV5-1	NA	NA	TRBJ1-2	TGCGCCAGCAGCTTCACGAACGTTAACTATGGCTACACCTTC	CASSFTNVNYGYTF
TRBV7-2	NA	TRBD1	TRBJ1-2	TGTGCCAGCAGCTTAGCTGCAGGACAGGCGTATGGCTACACCTTC	CASSLAAGQAYGYTF
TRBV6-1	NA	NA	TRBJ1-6	TGTGCCAGCAGTGGGTTCAGGGGCTCCTATAATTCACCCCTCCACTTT	CASSGFRGSYNSPLHF
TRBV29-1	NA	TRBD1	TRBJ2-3	TGCAGCGTTGCCGGACGAGGGGGCTTGGGCACAGATACGCAGTATTTT	CSVAGRGGLGTDTQYF
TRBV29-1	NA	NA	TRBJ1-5	TGCAGCGTTGGGGGAGGGGGGGATCAGCCCCAGCATTTT	CSVGGGGDQPQHF
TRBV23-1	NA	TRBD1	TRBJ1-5	TGCGCCAGCACGGGACAGGGAGCTAGCAATCAGCCCCAGCATTTT	CASTGQGASNQPQHF
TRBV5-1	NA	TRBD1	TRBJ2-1	TGCGCCAGCAGCTCGACCCGGGACAGGGGTTGGGAGCAGTTCTTC	CASSSTRDRGWEQFF
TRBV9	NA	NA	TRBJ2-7	TGTGCCAGCAGCCAACAGGGTTTTACCTCCTACGAGCAGTACTTC	CASSQQGFTSYEQYF
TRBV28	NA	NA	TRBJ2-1	TGTGCCAGCAGTTTACCAGGGAGTAGGAATGAGCAGTTCTTC	CASSLPGSRNEQFF
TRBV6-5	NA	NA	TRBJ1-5	TGTGCCAGCAACTCCGGGACAAGCAATCAGCCCCAGCATTTT	CASNSGTSNQPQHF
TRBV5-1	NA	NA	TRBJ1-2	TGCGCCAGCAGCGCGGAAAGGGTAGCTAACTATGGCTACACCTTC	CASSAERVANYGYTF
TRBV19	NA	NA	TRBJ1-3	TGTGCCAGTAGTCCAACCCTATGGGGGACTGGAAACACCATATATTTT	CASSPTLWGTGNTIYF
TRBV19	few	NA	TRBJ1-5	TGTGCCAGTAGTATGGGACATCCCTGGCCCCAGCATTTT	CASSMGHPWPQHF
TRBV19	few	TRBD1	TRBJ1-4	TGTGCCACGACAGGGAGAAATGAAAAACTGTTTTTT	CATTGRNEKLFF
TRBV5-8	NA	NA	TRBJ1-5	TGTGCCAGCAGCTTAAAGGACGTCGAGCCCCAGCATTTT	CASSLKDVEPQHF